One sample yielded the 16 T cell receptor beta chains listed below, sequenced in a study of cytomegalovirus exposure and HLA in healthy donors. Amplification used 60 Vbeta primers and 13 Jbeta primers. The table came from immunoSEQ multiplex PCR; TCRdb's copy has only in-frame clones and leaves some out. The top ten hold about a sixth of the sample, which has 99,000 or so clones, roughly an eighth seen once. Sequenced material: PBMCs. The receptors come from a man aged 35 to 55 in good health and CMV-seropositive.

This chain connects TRBV7-9 to TRBJ2-1, with a weak D call TRBD2 (5 bases). The germline V gene has CDR1 SEHNR and CDR2 FQNEAQ (reference sequence). Trimming cost V 1 base and J 7 bases, with 8 bases left between them. The CDR3 has 13 residues. This chain's CDR3 is CASSLVRGNEQFF. In nucleotides, the CDR3 is TGTGCCAGCAGCTTAGTGAGAGGGAATGAGCAGTTCTTC.

In its sample, this clone was seen a few times. The CDR3 DNA sequence: TGCGCCAGCAGCTTGAGCGGGAGGGCCGACGGGGAGCTGTTTTTT. It specifies CASSLSGRADGELFF. The V call is TRBV5-1, the J call TRBJ2-2; 10 bases line up with TRBD2. CDR1 and CDR2 (germline): SGHRS, YFSETQ. V dropped 1 base and J dropped 7; count of bases not matched to a gene: 4. The CDR3 loop spans 15 amino acids.

This clone showed up just a few times. The gene calls are TRBV6-5 and TRBJ1-2; 7 positions match TRBD1. This CDR3 is 13 amino acids long. The V segment lost 6 bases and the J segment 7 bases; nucleotides outside the gene matches: 8. The V gene's germline CDR1 is MNHEY and CDR2 SVGAGI. CDR3 amino acids: CASSKTGSRGYTF. In nucleotides, the CDR3 is TGTGCCAGCAGCAAGACAGGGAGTCGTGGCTACACCTTC.

This clone was observed many times. V usage is TRBV4-3 and J usage is TRBJ2-7, with 7 positions matching TRBD2. V gave up 3 bases and J gave up 4 bases; unmatched junction bases: 6. Germline V lookup: CDR1 LGHNA, CDR2 YSLEER. This CDR3 comprises 14 residues. This chain's CDR3 is CASSQGRGMYEQYF. The DNA of the CDR3 is TGCGCCAGCAGCCAGGGGAGGGGCATGTACGAGCAGTACTTC.

V is TRBV10-3 and J is TRBJ2-1; TRBD2 matches at 14 bases. V lost 2 bases to trimming and J lost 7 bases; unmatched junction nucleotides: 10. Germline-derived CDR1 and CDR2 are ENHRY and SYGVKD. This CDR3 region has 18 residues. The CDR3 spells CAISEPRGLAGGGNEQFF. The CDR3, as DNA: TGTGCCATCAGTGAGCCCCGTGGACTAGCGGGAGGCGGAAATGAGCAGTTCTTC.

This clone was seen more than once but under ten times. The genes are TRBV11-2 and TRBJ2-1, with 11 positions matching TRBD2. CDR3 size: 19 residues. The ends lost 1 base at V and 1 base at J; junction bases unmatched: 9. Germline V lookup: CDR1 SGHAT, CDR2 FQNNGV. Here the CDR3 DNA reads TGTGCCAGCAGCTTAGGCTACCGACTAGCGGGATCATCCTACAATGAGCAGTTCTTC. Its protein is CASSLGYRLAGSSYNEQFF. Full variable domain (missing parts from reference TRBV11-2 and TRBJ2-1): EAGVAQSPRYKIIEKRQSVAFWCNPISGHATLYWYQQILGQGPKLLIQFQNNGVVDDSQLPKDRFSAERLKGVDSTLKIQPAKLEDSAVYLCASSLGYRLAGSSYNEQFFGPGTRLTVL.

In DNA form, the CDR3 reads TGTGCCAGCAGCTCCCGAGGACTAGTCGACCAAGAGACCCAGTACTTC. Protein product: CASSSRGLVDQETQYF. The chain combines TRBV7-9 with TRBJ2-5, with 7 bases identical to TRBD2. The CDR3 runs 16 residues. Germline trimming cut 4 bases from V and 0 bases from J; bases unmatched to any gene: 8. In germline, CDR1 is SEHNR, CDR2 FQNEAQ (reference sequence).

The table lists this clone with a few counts. The chain couples TRBV6-5 to TRBJ1-1; 8 bases are shared with TRBD1. V shed 6 bases, J shed 4 bases, and the junction held 7 bases outside the gene matches. CDR1 MNHEY and CDR2 SVGAGI come from the germline V gene. There are 14 residues in the CDR3. The CDR3 DNA reads TGTGCCAGCAGACCCGGACAGGGCGGCACTGAAGCTTTCTTT. Its translation: CASRPGQGGTEAFF.

This clone was detected only a few times. The chain has TRBV5-4 and TRBJ1-4; 7 nucleotides line up with TRBD1. Germline V lookup: CDR1 SGHNT, CDR2 YYREEE (reference sequence). J lost 3 bases, V lost 7 bases, and 3 bases had no gene match. The CDR3 sequence is 13 residues long. The CDR3 bases are TGTGCCAGCGGGACAGCCCCTAATGAAAAACTGTTTTTT. Residues: CASGTAPNEKLFF.

This clone has more than one count but fewer than ten. The V gene is TRBV27, the J gene TRBJ2-7; 8 positions match TRBD2. CDR1 is MNHEY and CDR2 is SMNVEV in the germline V gene (reference sequence). There are 14 residues in the CDR3. J gave up 6 bases and V 3 bases, and 7 bases lay outside the gene matches. In DNA, the CDR3 is TGTGCCAGCAGTTTTACCGGGGCGGGGGGCGAGCAGTACTTC. Amino acids: CASSFTGAGGEQYF.

Only a few counts were recorded for this clone. The CDR3 sequence is CASSSPGSNQPQHF. Written as DNA, the CDR3 is TGTGCCAGCAGCTCCCCAGGGTCGAATCAGCCCCAGCATTTT. The V gene is TRBV7-2, the J gene TRBJ1-5, with D tentatively TRBD1 (5 bases). From germline, CDR1 is SGHTA and CDR2 FQGNSA. This CDR3 has 14 amino acids. Trimming removed 4 bases from V and 4 bases from J, with 11 bases in between.

This sequence joins TRBV30 and TRBJ2-5; D might be TRBD1 (5 bases). V was cut by 0 bases and J by 1 base, with 9 bases left in between. Germline-derived CDR1 and CDR2 are GTSNPN and SVGIG (reference sequence). CDR3 length: 14 amino acids. The CDR3 here is CAWSVLRGQETQYF. CDR3 nucleotide sequence: TGTGCCTGGAGTGTACTTAGGGGCCAAGAGACCCAGTACTTC. The full variable domain, with the rest looked up from reference TRBV30 and TRBJ2-5, is SQTIHQWPATLVQPVGSPLSLECTVEGTSNPNLYWYRQAAGRGLQLLFYSVGIGQISSEVPQNLSASRPQDRQFILSSKKLLLSDSGFYLCAWSVLRGQETQYFGPGTRLLVL.

This chain joins TRBV28 and TRBJ2-7; TRBD1 matches at 7 bases. CDR3 length: 14 residues. Per the germline V gene, CDR1 is MDHEN and CDR2 is SYDVKM. Trimming at V came to 2 bases and at J to 4 bases, leaving 5 bases not matched to a gene. In DNA, the CDR3 is TGTGCCAGCAGTTTACAGACAGGGTGGTACGAGCAGTACTTC. Protein product: CASSLQTGWYEQYF.

This clone was found a few times. V is TRBV9 and J is TRBJ2-3, with 10 nucleotides matching TRBD2. This CDR3 is 16 amino acids long. Looked up from germline, CDR1 is SGDLS and CDR2 is YYNGEE. V was clipped by 3 bases and J by 1 base; unmatched bases: 5. The CDR3 loop is CASSAAGTSGTDTQYF. The DNA of the CDR3 is TGTGCCAGCAGCGCCGCCGGGACTAGCGGCACAGATACGCAGTATTTT.

In regard to this clone: It is likely a read error, because the conserved phenylalanine at the end of the CDR3 is missing. The DNA is left out, because the CDR3 cannot be placed on it with certainty; the CDR3 is given as TCRdb lists it. CDR3 region: CASSQEWAK. The genes are TRBV14 and TRBJ1-1; the DNA was not used to check the table's D call, TRBD1. Including both end residues, the CDR3 is 9 amino acids long. CDR1 is SGHDN and CDR2 is FVKESK in the germline V gene.

The J gene is TRBJ2-7, the V gene TRBV4-3; D is unresolved. CDR1 is LGHNA, CDR2 YSLEER, per germline. Trimming took 0 bases from V and 6 from J, leaving 12 bases between them. The CDR3 runs 14 residues. The DNA of the CDR3 is TGCGCCAGCAGCCAAGATCTGGCAGTTACCGAGCAGTACTTC. Protein product: CASSQDLAVTEQYF.